This TCR beta chain was identified during a study of neurological immune-mediated disorders. This clonotype was seen ten or more times. TCRdb ran MiXCR on the 5' RACE reads and lists one entry per CDR3 protein. There are roughly 62,000 distinct CDR3 sequences in the sample; around 4.7% occur only once, and approximately 3.5% lies in the top ten. CDR1 SNHLY and CDR2 FYNNEI come from the germline V gene. The CDR3 covers 15 residues. Germline trimming cut 5 bases from V and 0 bases from J; bases unmatched to any gene: 2. J is TRBJ1-4 and V is TRBV2, with 8 bases aligning to TRBD1. The TCR sequence derives from a woman aged 50 to 65 with multiple sclerosis. Sequences were obtained from PBMCs. The DNA of the CDR3 is TGTGCCAGCAGTCCGGGACAGGCAACTAATGAAAAACTGTTTTTT. It encodes CASSPGQATNEKLFF.